Shown below are 6 T cell receptor beta chains from a single sample sequenced in a study of low-dose radiotherapy and immunotherapy resistance in tumors. Regarding time point: after trial treatment. The treatment is: LDRT plus nivolumab, ipilimumab, low-dose cyclophosphamide and aspirin (RACIN trial). Alpha and beta chains were covered, as first-strand cDNA relied on TRAV- and TRBV-specific primers. The authors amplified TCRs for about 20 PCR cycles with a constant-region primer and a V-primer adapter. TCRdb recomputed calls from the reads with MiXCR, one row per CDR3 protein. The repertoire holds more than 90,000 distinct CDR3 sequences, with 20% as singletons. The sequences come from PBMCs, collected after low-dose radiotherapy plus immunotherapy. The receptors were sampled from a male donor with prostate cancer.

This clonotype came up many times. V and J are TRBV25-1 and TRBJ1-4, with a possible D match to TRBD1 (6 bases). V lost 2 bases and J lost 7, with 14 bases in between. The CDR3 has 15 amino acids. Germline loops: CDR1 MGHDK, CDR2 SYGVNS. The CDR3 protein is CASSEDRILPEKLFF. CDR3 coding DNA: TGTGCCAGCAGTGAAGACAGGATACTTCCTGAAAAACTGTTTTTT.

The chain combines TRBV6-4 with TRBJ1-5; D is ambiguous. This CDR3 is 13 amino acids long. Germline CDR1 MRHNA, CDR2 SNTAGT. V was shortened by 4 bases and J by 5 bases, with 9 bases between the two germline ends. CDR3 amino acids: CASSVSWDQPQHF. The CDR3 nucleotides are TGTGCCAGCAGTGTGTCGTGGGATCAGCCCCAGCATTTT.

This clonotype was found many times. The chain carries TRBV27 and TRBJ1-1; D unclear. The V gene's germline CDR1 is MNHEY and CDR2 SMNVEV (reference sequence). The CDR3 spans 12 residues. V was trimmed by 2 bases and J by 8 bases, leaving 9 bases between them. CDR3 in amino acids: CASSLISREAFF. In DNA, the CDR3 is TGTGCCAGCAGTTTAATATCGAGGGAAGCTTTCTTT.

About this clonotype itself: This sequence is one base from a far larger clone and is likely a read error. The V and J genes are TRBV6-8 and TRBJ1-5; no clear D gene. The CDR3 consists of 11 residues. The germline V and J ends were trimmed by 5 bases and 4 bases, with 3 bases remaining between them. In germline, CDR1 is MNHGY, CDR2 SAAAGT. The CDR3 sequence: CASSGNQPQHF. For the CDR3, the DNA is TGTGCCAGCAGTGGGAATCAGCCCCAGCATTTT.

This clonotype was seen ten or more times. The V call is TRBV19, the J call TRBJ1-4; D is uncertain. Germline CDR1 LNHDA, CDR2 SQIVND (reference sequence). This CDR3 comprises 14 residues. Trimming shortened V by 3 bases and J by 6 bases, and 11 bases separated the two germline ends. Here the CDR3 reads CASSISADYEKLFF. Here the CDR3 DNA reads TGTGCCAGTAGTATTTCGGCGGATTATGAAAAACTGTTTTTT.

This clonotype was counted many times. The J gene is TRBJ2-5, the V gene TRBV7-8; a weak D match, TRBD1 (10 bases). Germline lookup yields CDR1 SGHVS and CDR2 FQNEAQ. V lost 6 bases and J lost 0, with 26 bases in between. The CDR3 length is 19 residues. The CDR3 DNA reads TGTGCCAGCAGAAGACAGGGGGCGCTTCTAGCGGGGTACCAAGAGACCCAGTACTTC. The encoded protein is CASRRQGALLAGYQETQYF.